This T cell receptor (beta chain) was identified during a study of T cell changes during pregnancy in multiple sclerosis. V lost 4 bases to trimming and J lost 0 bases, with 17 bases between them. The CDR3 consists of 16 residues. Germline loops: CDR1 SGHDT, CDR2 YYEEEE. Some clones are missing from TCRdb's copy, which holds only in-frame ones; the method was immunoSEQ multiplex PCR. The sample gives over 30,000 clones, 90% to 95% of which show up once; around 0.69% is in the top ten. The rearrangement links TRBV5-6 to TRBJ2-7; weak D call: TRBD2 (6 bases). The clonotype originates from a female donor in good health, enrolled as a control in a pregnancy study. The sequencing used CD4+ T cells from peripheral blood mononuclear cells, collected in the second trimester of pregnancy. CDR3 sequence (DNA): TGTGCCAGCAGCGGGACTTTACGATCGAGCTCCTACGAGCAGTACTTC. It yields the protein CASSGTLRSSSYEQYF. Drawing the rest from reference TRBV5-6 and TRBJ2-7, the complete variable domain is DAGVTQSPTHLIKTRGQQVTLRCSPKSGHDTVSWYQQALGQGPQFIFQYYEEEERQRGNFPDRFSGHQFPNYSSELNVNALLLGDSALYLCASSGTLRSSSYEQYFGPGTRLTVT.